This TCR beta chain originates from a study of blood T cell repertoires in COVID-19. This CDR3 contains 14 residues. The V gene end was trimmed by 3 bases and the J gene end by 3 bases; junction bases not matched to a gene: 5. Germline V CDR1 and CDR2: SGHTA, FQGTGA. The protocol was immunoSEQ multiplex PCR, while the TCRdb copy is restricted to in-frame clones and leaves out a portion. Of approximately 170,000 clones detected, under 85% appear once; the ten largest clones hold about 8.3%. Patients in Seattle were enrolled during active infection, then followed longitudinally. The chain links TRBV7-3 to TRBJ2-7; 7 nucleotides agree with TRBD2. This clonotype was obtained from a woman in her 70s with COVID-19, enrolled during active disease. Input material: peripheral blood. The CDR3, as DNA: TGTGCCAGCAGCTTGGCGGGAGTCATCTACGAGCAGTACTTC. Amino acids: CASSLAGVIYEQYF.